One and the same sample provided the 17 T cell receptor beta chains below, sequenced in a study of T-cell memory formation after mild COVID-19. From the 5' RACE reads, TCRdb called clonotypes with MiXCR, one entry per CDR3 protein. This table holds 170,000 or so distinct CDR3 sequences, over 20% found once. Sequencing was performed on PBMCs or a T cell subset sorted from them (not recorded which). The receptors come from an adult woman who had mild COVID-19 (a few samples of this study predate the infection). Cell type and time point are not known.

This clonotype was picked up a small number of times. The genes are TRBV4-3 and TRBJ1-4; no reliable D call. Trimming shortened V by 1 base and J by 6 bases, and 9 bases separated the two germline ends. Germline V gene data show CDR1 as LGHNA and CDR2 as YSLEER. This CDR3 has 14 residues. CDR3 nucleotide sequence: TGCGCCAGCAGCCAAGCCGGGGATTATGAAAAACTGTTTTTT. Translation gives CASSQAGDYEKLFF.

Only a few counts were recorded for this clonotype. The chain employs TRBV4-3 and TRBJ2-3, with 8 bases aligning to TRBD1. CDR1 and CDR2 from the germline V gene are LGHNA and YSLEER. CDR3 length: 14 residues. After removal of 3 bases from V and 4 bases from J, the junction contained 3 bases not matched to a gene. Here the CDR3 DNA reads TGCGCCAGCAGCCACCGGACAGGGCCAGATACGCAGTATTTT. This codes for CASSHRTGPDTQYF.

This clonotype was observed a handful of times. V usage is TRBV11-2 and J usage is TRBJ2-1; D may be TRBD2 (6 bases). The V gene lost 4 bases and the J gene lost 8 bases, with 12 bases spanning the gap. Germline CDR1 reads SGHAT; CDR2 reads FQNNGV. The CDR3 has 13 residues. The CDR3 sequence is CASSSGLLDEQFF. For the CDR3, the DNA is TGTGCCAGCAGCTCGGGACTCCTCGATGAGCAGTTCTTC.

Details on this clonotype: Lacking the conserved final phenylalanine or tryptophan, this CDR3 likely reflects a read error. The DNA is left out, because the CDR3 cannot be placed on it with certainty; the CDR3 is given as TCRdb lists it. The rearrangement joins TRBV5-6 to TRBJ1-6. The CDR3 contains 8 residues when both ends are counted. Germline values: CDR1 SGHDT, CDR2 YYEEEE. CDR3 residues: CASSWIKT.

The chain recombines TRBV5-6 with TRBJ2-4, with D perhaps TRBD1 (6 bases). V gave up 2 bases and J gave up 6 bases, with 18 bases separating them. This CDR3 is built from 16 residues. Germline V CDR1 and CDR2: SGHDT, YYEEEE. The CDR3 DNA sequence: TGTGCCAGCAGCTTTCCGCCGTCTGGACAGTCAAACATTCAGTACTTC. Translated, it gives CASSFPPSGQSNIQYF.

The V gene is TRBV19, the J gene TRBJ2-7; no reliable D call. Trimming pared 1 base from V and 2 bases from J, leaving 9 bases between. Per germline, CDR1 LNHDA and CDR2 SQIVND (reference sequence). This CDR3 is built from 14 residues. The chain's CDR3 is CASSIGTATYEQYF. CDR3 DNA: TGTGCCAGTAGTATAGGGACGGCAACCTACGAGCAGTACTTC.

The chain links TRBV12-3 or TRBV12-4 to TRBJ2-7; the D gene is possibly TRBD1 (6 bases). This CDR3 is built from 13 residues. Trimming shortened V by 5 bases and J by 3 bases, and 11 bases separated the two germline ends. The CDR3 bases are TGTGCCAGCAGTCGGGACACCGACTACGAGCAGTACTTC. This gives the protein CASSRDTDYEQYF.

J is TRBJ2-3 and V is TRBV12-3 or TRBV12-4; D not certain. Trimming removed 7 bases from V and 1 base from J, with 6 bases in between. The CDR3 extends over 12 amino acids. CDR3 in DNA: TGTGCCAGCACCCGCCGCACAGATACGCAGTATTTT. It specifies CASTRRTDTQYF.

V usage is TRBV7-8 and J usage is TRBJ2-2, with 10 bases that match TRBD2. In germline, CDR1 is SGHVS, CDR2 FQNEAQ. The V and J ends lost 6 bases and 5 bases, in that order; junction bases with no gene match: 12. This CDR3 spans 17 amino acids. The CDR3 loop is CASRLPGLAHLTGELFF. Written as DNA, the CDR3 is TGTGCCAGCAGGCTACCGGGACTAGCGCATCTTACCGGGGAGCTGTTTTTT. Full variable domain (outside the CDR3, taken from reference TRBV7-8 and TRBJ2-2): GAGVSQSPRYKVAKRGQDVALRCDPISGHVSLFWYQQALGQGPEFLTYFQNEAQLDKSGLPSDRFFAERPEGSVSTLKIQRTQQEDSAVYLCASRLPGLAHLTGELFFGEGSRLTVL.

This clonotype showed up just a few times. The rearrangement uses TRBV4-1 and TRBJ2-7; the match to TRBD1 covers 7 bases. The CDR3 runs 14 residues. With V trimmed by 3 bases and J by 3 bases, 5 bases remained unmatched. Per the germline V gene, CDR1 is MGHRA and CDR2 is YSYEKL. The CDR3 bases are TGCGCCAGCAGCCAGTTCGACAGGGTCTACGAGCAGTACTTC. The encoded protein is CASSQFDRVYEQYF.

The chain uses TRBV6-1 and TRBJ2-1; unclear D gene. The germline V and J ends were trimmed by 10 bases and 1 base, with 14 bases remaining between them. Germline V gene data show CDR1 as MNHNS and CDR2 as SASEGT. The CDR3 has 14 amino acids. The CDR3 coding sequence is TGTGCCACCTTTGCCGGTTGGTCCTACAATGAGCAGTTCTTC. It translates to CATFAGWSYNEQFF.

The gene calls are TRBV7-8 and TRBJ2-3; 10 bases match TRBD1. The CDR3 is 14 amino acids. Trimming took 3 bases from V and 6 from J; bases not matched to a gene: 3. Germline loops: CDR1 SGHVS, CDR2 FQNEAQ. The CDR3 region is CASSLTGGWDTQYF. CDR3 sequence (DNA): TGTGCCAGCAGCTTGACAGGGGGCTGGGATACGCAGTATTTT.

CDR3 sequence (DNA): TGCAGCGTTGGGGATGCTGGGACAGCTGGAAACACCATATATTTT. Translating gives CSVGDAGTAGNTIYF. This chain joins TRBV29-1 and TRBJ1-3; 7 nucleotides agree with TRBD1. Looked up from germline, CDR1 is SQVTM and CDR2 is ANQGSEA. Trimming took 4 bases from V and 2 from J; bases not matched to a gene: 8. The CDR3 sequence is 15 residues long.

This chain links TRBV29-1 with TRBJ2-7; D is uncertain. The V end lost 0 bases, the J end lost 3 bases, and 9 bases lay between the germline ends. CDR1 SQVTM and CDR2 ANQGSEA come from the germline V gene. The CDR3 sequence is 13 residues long. Here the CDR3 reads CSVEETSVYEQYF. As DNA, the CDR3 is TGCAGCGTTGAAGAGACTTCAGTCTACGAGCAGTACTTC.

The CDR3 is CASSLVASGNEQFF. The DNA of the CDR3 is TGCGCCAGCAGCTTGGTGGCTAGCGGCAATGAGCAGTTCTTC. The chain recombines TRBV5-1 with TRBJ2-1; 7 nucleotides match TRBD2. Trimming took 0 bases from V and 6 from J; bases not matched to a gene: 3. Germline CDR1 SGHRS, CDR2 YFSETQ. The CDR3 length is 14 residues.

This chain connects TRBV7-9 to TRBJ2-1; D is ambiguous. CDR3 length: 16 amino acids. The germline V and J ends were trimmed by 0 bases and 0 bases, with 9 bases remaining between them. The V gene's germline CDR1 is SEHNR and CDR2 FQNEAQ (reference sequence). Here the CDR3 reads CASSLALGRSYNEQFF. The CDR3 DNA sequence: TGTGCCAGCAGCTTAGCGCTTGGTCGCTCCTACAATGAGCAGTTCTTC. Variable domain in full (rest from reference TRBV7-9 and TRBJ2-1): DTGVSQNPRHKITKRGQNVTFRCDPISEHNRLYWYRQTLGQGPEFLTYFQNEAQLEKSRLLSDRFSAERPKGSFSTLEIQRTEQGDSAMYLCASSLALGRSYNEQFFGPGTRLTVL.

The rearrangement uses TRBV20-1 and TRBJ1-1, with TRBD1 identical over 8 bases. The CDR3 has 15 amino acids. V dropped 1 base and J dropped 4; count of bases not matched to a gene: 8. The V gene's germline CDR1 is DFQATT and CDR2 SNEGSKA (reference sequence). CDR3 amino acids: CSARAQGGWGTEAFF. The CDR3 coding sequence is TGCAGTGCTAGAGCACAGGGGGGCTGGGGCACTGAAGCTTTCTTT.